The rows below give T cell receptor beta chains drawn from one sample of a study of spatial heterogeneity in lung cancer. TCRdb re-called the 5' RACE reads with MiXCR, one entry per CDR3 protein. The repertoire consists of about 23,000 distinct CDR3 sequences, with roughly 4.5% occurring once and the leading ten covering 4% to 6.5%. The material sequenced was PBMCs, taken at surgery. Receptor source: a male donor with early-stage non-small cell lung cancer. The CDR3 runs from the conserved cysteine through the conserved F or W. The order of the fields is V gene, D gene, J gene, clone size, CDR3 DNA, CDR3 protein. The D gene is left open where the match is weak. Clone size appears in some rows only: once, few, many, or a class for an expanded clone.

V gene: TRBV20-1
D gene: .
J gene: TRBJ2-7
clone size: .
CDR3 DNA: TGCAGTGCTAGAGATCCGGGGACCTACGAGCAGTACTTC
CDR3 protein: CSARDPGTYEQYF

V gene: TRBV15
D gene: TRBD2
J gene: TRBJ2-3
clone size: medium-sized
CDR3 DNA: TGTGCCACCAGCAGAGATAGCGGGGGCACCCAGGGAGATACGCAGTATTTT
CDR3 protein: CATSRDSGGTQGDTQYF

V gene: TRBV6-5
D gene: .
J gene: TRBJ2-7
clone size: many
CDR3 DNA: TGTGCCAGCAGCCGTAGCCGGTTAGAGCAGTACTTC
CDR3 protein: CASSRSRLEQYF

V gene: TRBV5-1
D gene: .
J gene: TRBJ1-4
clone size: few
CDR3 DNA: TGCGCCAGCAGCTTAAATATTAATGAAAAACTGTTTTTT
CDR3 protein: CASSLNINEKLFF

V gene: TRBV12-3/TRBV12-4
D gene: TRBD1
J gene: TRBJ2-7
clone size: many
CDR3 DNA: TGTGCCAGCAGAAAACAGGGGGCCAAAACCTACGAGCAGTACTTC
CDR3 protein: CASRKQGAKTYEQYF

V gene: TRBV5-5
D gene: .
J gene: TRBJ2-5
clone size: many
CDR3 DNA: TGTGCCAGCAGCCAGGGGACAGAGACCCAGTACTTC
CDR3 protein: CASSQGTETQYF

V gene: TRBV3-1
D gene: .
J gene: TRBJ1-2
clone size: many
CDR3 DNA: TGTGCCAGCAGCCGGCCAGGGGCGAGGACCACCTTC
CDR3 protein: CASSRPGARTTF

V gene: TRBV5-1
D gene: TRBD1
J gene: TRBJ2-7
clone size: many
CDR3 DNA: TGCGCCAGCAGCTTACAGGGGGCCAACGAGCAGTACTTC
CDR3 protein: CASSLQGANEQYF

V gene: TRBV28
D gene: .
J gene: TRBJ2-4
clone size: .
CDR3 DNA: TGTGCCAGCAGTTTCTCCGGGGGCTCGAACATTCAGTACTTC
CDR3 protein: CASSFSGGSNIQYF

V gene: TRBV5-1
D gene: TRBD1
J gene: TRBJ1-2
clone size: many
CDR3 DNA: TGCGCCAGCAGCGGGGGACAGAACTATGGCTACACCTTC
CDR3 protein: CASSGGQNYGYTF

V gene: TRBV7-2
D gene: .
J gene: TRBJ1-3
clone size: many
CDR3 DNA: TGTGCCAGCAGCCCCGCCCCACCGGGACTCTCTGGAAACACCATATATTTT
CDR3 protein: CASSPAPPGLSGNTIYF

V gene: TRBV7-2
D gene: TRBD2
J gene: TRBJ2-5
clone size: few
CDR3 DNA: TGTGCCAGCAGCTTGCAACGGGGGGTTGGAGAGACCCAGTACTTC
CDR3 protein: CASSLQRGVGETQYF

V gene: TRBV2
D gene: TRBD1
J gene: TRBJ2-2
clone size: many
CDR3 DNA: TGTGCCAGCAGTTGGGACAGGGGGTCCGGGGAGCTGTTTTTT
CDR3 protein: CASSWDRGSGELFF

V gene: TRBV7-9
D gene: TRBD1
J gene: TRBJ1-6
clone size: many
CDR3 DNA: TGTGCCAGCAGCTTAGTACAGGGGACTACTTCACCCCTCCACTTT
CDR3 protein: CASSLVQGTTSPLHF

V gene: TRBV28
D gene: .
J gene: TRBJ2-7
clone size: many
CDR3 DNA: TGTGCCAGCTCCGGAACCTACGAGCAGTACTTC
CDR3 protein: CASSGTYEQYF

V gene: TRBV19
D gene: .
J gene: TRBJ2-6
clone size: .
CDR3 DNA: TGTGCCAGTAGTACCCCGGGGTCTGGGGCCAACGTCCTGACTTTC
CDR3 protein: CASSTPGSGANVLTF

V gene: TRBV20-1
D gene: TRBD1
J gene: TRBJ1-2
clone size: many
CDR3 DNA: TGCAGTGCTATCGGGACAGACTATGGCTACACCTTC
CDR3 protein: CSAIGTDYGYTF

V gene: TRBV28
D gene: TRBD2
J gene: TRBJ2-7
clone size: many
CDR3 DNA: TGTGCCAGCAGCCCCTCCGACGGAGCGGGAGCCTACGAGCAGTACTTC
CDR3 protein: CASSPSDGAGAYEQYF

V gene: TRBV3-1
D gene: .
J gene: TRBJ1-2
clone size: medium-sized
CDR3 DNA: TGTGCCAGCAGCGCCTCCCGGGGGCCCGGCTATGGCTACACCTTC
CDR3 protein: CASSASRGPGYGYTF

V gene: TRBV7-9
D gene: .
J gene: TRBJ2-1
clone size: medium-sized
CDR3 DNA: TGTGCCACCCCCGGGGCGGGGAGCTACAATGAGCAGTTCTTC
CDR3 protein: CATPGAGSYNEQFF

V gene: TRBV6-5
D gene: .
J gene: TRBJ1-2
clone size: many
CDR3 DNA: TGTGCCAGCAGTCCCCGAGGGGGGGGCCCCTATGGCTACACCTTC
CDR3 protein: CASSPRGGGPYGYTF

V gene: TRBV11-1
D gene: TRBD1
J gene: TRBJ1-4
clone size: many
CDR3 DNA: TGTGCCAGCAGCGGACAGGACAGAACGCATGAAAAACTGTTTTTT
CDR3 protein: CASSGQDRTHEKLFF

V gene: TRBV11-2
D gene: .
J gene: TRBJ2-7
clone size: many
CDR3 DNA: TGTGCCAGCAGCTTGGCTTCGGGGAGTCCCCACGAGCAGTACTTC
CDR3 protein: CASSLASGSPHEQYF

V gene: TRBV28
D gene: .
J gene: TRBJ1-2
clone size: many
CDR3 DNA: TGTGCCAGCAGCTTCTACAGCAAGGCCACCAACTATGGCTACACCTTC
CDR3 protein: CASSFYSKATNYGYTF

V gene: TRBV2
D gene: .
J gene: TRBJ2-2
clone size: many
CDR3 DNA: TGTGCCAGCAGACCCCAAGGGTACGGGGAGCTGTTTTTT
CDR3 protein: CASRPQGYGELFF

V gene: TRBV5-1
D gene: TRBD1
J gene: TRBJ2-3
clone size: many
CDR3 DNA: TGCGCCAGCAGCTTGCGGGACAGTAATCCCGCAGATACGCAGTATTTT
CDR3 protein: CASSLRDSNPADTQYF

V gene: TRBV6-5
D gene: TRBD2
J gene: TRBJ2-7
clone size: medium-sized
CDR3 DNA: TGTGCCACCCGGGGGGGAAACGACTACGAGCAGTACTTC
CDR3 protein: CATRGGNDYEQYF

V gene: TRBV3-1
D gene: .
J gene: TRBJ2-2
clone size: many
CDR3 DNA: TGTGCCAGCAGCCAAGCTATCCACACCGGGGAGCTGTTTTTT
CDR3 protein: CASSQAIHTGELFF

V gene: TRBV12-3/TRBV12-4
D gene: .
J gene: TRBJ2-5
clone size: .
CDR3 DNA: TGTGCCAGCAGTCGCGGGATCCAAGAGACCCAGTACTTC
CDR3 protein: CASSRGIQETQYF

V gene: TRBV7-2
D gene: TRBD2
J gene: TRBJ2-3
clone size: .
CDR3 DNA: TGTGCCAGTACTAGCGTGTGGACAGATACGCAGTATTTT
CDR3 protein: CASTSVWTDTQYF

V gene: TRBV27
D gene: .
J gene: TRBJ2-3
clone size: many
CDR3 DNA: TGTGCCAGCAGTCCCCGACCGAGGGGCCCAGATACGCAGTATTTT
CDR3 protein: CASSPRPRGPDTQYF

V gene: TRBV7-2
D gene: .
J gene: TRBJ2-7
clone size: many
CDR3 DNA: TGTGCCAGCATCCACCCCTCCACGCGCTACGAGCAGTACTTC
CDR3 protein: CASIHPSTRYEQYF

V gene: TRBV29-1
D gene: .
J gene: TRBJ2-7
clone size: many
CDR3 DNA: TGCAGCGTTGCTGCTTCGCACGAGCAGTACTTC
CDR3 protein: CSVAASHEQYF

V gene: TRBV7-3
D gene: TRBD2
J gene: TRBJ2-2
clone size: many
CDR3 DNA: TGTGCCAGCAGCTCGGGGACTAGCGGGAGAACCGGGGAGCTGTTTTTT
CDR3 protein: CASSSGTSGRTGELFF

V gene: TRBV20-1
D gene: TRBD2
J gene: TRBJ2-1
clone size: many
CDR3 DNA: TGCAGTGCTAGAGTGACTAGCGGGTTGTACAATGAGCAGTTCTTC
CDR3 protein: CSARVTSGLYNEQFF

V gene: TRBV9
D gene: .
J gene: TRBJ1-3
clone size: many
CDR3 DNA: TGTGCCAGCAGCGTAGCAGGAGACTCTGGAAACACCATATATTTT
CDR3 protein: CASSVAGDSGNTIYF

V gene: TRBV2
D gene: .
J gene: TRBJ2-1
clone size: many
CDR3 DNA: TGTGCCAGCAGTGAAGCGGGAAATAGCGGAGGGGAGCAGTTCTTC
CDR3 protein: CASSEAGNSGGEQFF

V gene: TRBV6-5
D gene: .
J gene: TRBJ1-2
clone size: few
CDR3 DNA: TGTGCCAGCAGTTATCAGCCAACAGGCCCCGGGGGTGGAGGCTACACCTTC
CDR3 protein: CASSYQPTGPGGGGYTF

V gene: TRBV28
D gene: TRBD2
J gene: TRBJ2-7
clone size: many
CDR3 DNA: TGTGCCAGCAGCAACCCGGTAGCGGGAGCTAGCGAGCAGTACTTC
CDR3 protein: CASSNPVAGASEQYF

V gene: TRBV20-1
D gene: TRBD1
J gene: TRBJ1-6
clone size: many
CDR3 DNA: TGCAGTGCTGGGTTGACAGGGGCCTATAATTCACCCCTCCACTTT
CDR3 protein: CSAGLTGAYNSPLHF

V gene: TRBV12-3/TRBV12-4
D gene: .
J gene: TRBJ2-3
clone size: many
CDR3 DNA: TGTGCCAGCAGGAGTACAGATACGCAGTATTTT
CDR3 protein: CASRSTDTQYF

V gene: TRBV5-4
D gene: .
J gene: TRBJ1-6
clone size: .
CDR3 DNA: TGTGCCAGCAGCGCTACAGGGCCTGGGAATTCACCCCTCCACTTT
CDR3 protein: CASSATGPGNSPLHF

V gene: TRBV6-1
D gene: .
J gene: TRBJ2-7
clone size: many
CDR3 DNA: TGTGCCAGCAGTGCTGCGGAGCAGTACTTC
CDR3 protein: CASSAAEQYF

V gene: TRBV5-5
D gene: TRBD1
J gene: TRBJ1-2
clone size: many
CDR3 DNA: TGTGCCAGCACCGCACAGGGGAGCTATGGCTACACCTTC
CDR3 protein: CASTAQGSYGYTF